This TCR beta chain appears in the sequencing data of a study of cytomegalovirus exposure and HLA in healthy donors. Looking at the study overall: The roughly 130 validation repertoires used the same platform as the 500 to 700 first-cohort repertoires, a later analysis reported.

Sequencing used immunoSEQ multiplex PCR; TCRdb keeps in-frame clones, though not all of them. The sample has about 82,000 clones, 85% to 95% seen once; the top ten hold 0.69%. CDR3 size: 14 residues. Per the germline V gene, CDR1 is LGHNA and CDR2 is YSLEER. The J segment lost 10 bases and the V segment lost 3 bases, leaving 5 bases of the junction unmatched. The TCR originated in a young woman in good health and CMV-seronegative. This rearrangement joins TRBV4-3 to TRBJ2-1; TRBD1 agrees at 11 bases. The sample consisted of PBMCs. CDR3 nucleotides: TGCGCCAGCAGCCAGAGGGACAGGGGGGACGAGCAGTTCTTC. Translation: CASSQRDRGDEQFF.